This T cell receptor beta chain originates from a study of T cell repertoires in cytomegalovirus infection. Study summary: Carrying CMV and the relevant HLA type showed in public TCR beta signatures. Study-wide points: People with CMV and the relevant HLA were identified by cumulative public TCR beta family frequency.

This clonotype was found many times. What it binds is not known. Each CDR3 protein gets one entry after TCRdb re-called the reads with MiXCR. Among 250,000 to 300,000 distinct CDR3 sequences listed, roughly 26% were seen once. Germline V lookup: CDR1 MNHEY, CDR2 SVGEGT. Trimming at V came to 7 bases and at J to 6 bases, leaving 16 bases not matched to a gene. The CDR3 length is 17 residues. Sequences were obtained from PBMCs. The V and J genes are TRBV6-2 or TRBV6-3 and TRBJ2-2; 8 nucleotides agree with TRBD2. The source is a human donor in good health (CMV status not recorded). Some clones in this sample may be carry-over from other donors' samples. The DNA for the CDR3 is TGTGCCAGCAAGCACCCCATAGCGGGACTCCCCTCCGGGGAGCTGTTTTTT. Translated: CASKHPIAGLPSGELFF.